A single sample is the source of the 7 T cell receptor beta chains below, sequenced in a study of cytomegalovirus exposure and HLA in healthy donors. Primers included in the PCR were 60 Vbeta and 13 Jbeta primers. The assay was immunoSEQ multiplex PCR, and TCRdb's table has in-frame clones only and misses some. Of about 120,000 clones listed, approximately 70% are singletons. Sequences were obtained from PBMCs. The receptors were gathered from a woman in her twenties or thirties in good health and CMV-seronegative.

The CDR3 region is CASSSTGDETQYF. In DNA form, the CDR3 reads TGTGCCAGCAGCTCAACAGGGGACGAGACCCAGTACTTC. The chain couples TRBV5-4 to TRBJ2-5, with 7 bases fitting TRBD1. The V segment lost 3 bases and the J segment 5 bases; nucleotides outside the gene matches: 4. From germline, CDR1 is SGHNT and CDR2 YYREEE (reference sequence). The CDR3 has 13 amino acids.

The chain combines TRBV4-2 with TRBJ2-3; 16 bases are a match to TRBD2. Per germline, CDR1 LGHNA and CDR2 YNFKEQ. The CDR3 consists of 19 residues. V gave up 0 bases and J gave up 4 bases; unmatched junction bases: 7. The CDR3 sequence is CASSQDRGTSGGASDTQYF. The CDR3, as DNA: TGTGCCAGCAGCCAAGATAGAGGGACTAGCGGGGGGGCCTCAGATACGCAGTATTTT.

The chain recombines TRBV9 with TRBJ2-3; the D is unclear. The germline V and J ends were trimmed by 3 bases and 0 bases, with 8 bases remaining between them. The V gene's germline CDR1 is SGDLS and CDR2 YYNGEE. The CDR3 consists of 14 residues. CDR3 loop: CASSGDTSTDTQYF. In DNA form, the CDR3 reads TGTGCCAGCAGCGGCGACACTAGCACAGATACGCAGTATTTT.

The CDR3 loop reads CASSGLGRSNQPQHF. As DNA, the CDR3 is TGTGCCAGCAGCGGACTCGGACGGAGCAATCAGCCCCAGCATTTT. The rearrangement links TRBV2 to TRBJ1-5, with D unclear. The CDR3 covers 15 residues. Germline CDR1 is SNHLY and CDR2 is FYNNEI. Trimming stripped 6 bases from V and 1 base from J, with 13 bases between.

This sequence joins TRBV30 and TRBJ1-2; a possible D gene is TRBD1 (5 bases). CDR1 and CDR2 from the germline V gene are GTSNPN and SVGIG (reference sequence). The CDR3 extends over 15 amino acids. Trimming removed 3 bases at V and 4 bases at J, with 18 bases between. CDR3 nucleotides: TGTGCCTGGAGGGTCCAGGGTACCTGGGGCTATGGCTACACCTTC. It yields the protein CAWRVQGTWGYGYTF.

This rearrangement joins TRBV19 to TRBJ2-2; no clear D gene. Deletions cut 8 bases from V and 8 bases from J, with 12 bases between. Germline V CDR1 and CDR2: LNHDA, SQIVND (reference sequence). The CDR3 runs 12 residues. CDR3 nucleotides: TGTGCCAGTGGAGCCCGCGGTGGGGAGCTGTTTTTT. Its translation is CASGARGGELFF.

V is TRBV7-6 and J is TRBJ2-3; tentatively, D is TRBD1 (5 bases). The CDR3 runs 13 residues. Trimming stripped 6 bases from V and 5 bases from J, with 12 bases between. The V gene's germline CDR1 is SGHVS and CDR2 FNYEAQ. The CDR3 reads CASSRTIKDTQYF. CDR3 coding DNA: TGTGCCAGCAGTCGGACAATCAAAGATACGCAGTATTTT.